This record concerns one T cell receptor beta chain sequence. Its specificity is unknown. PCR was performed using 60 Vbeta and 13 Jbeta primers. Assay: immunoSEQ multiplex PCR; the TCRdb copy retains only in-frame clones and omits some. This table has approximately 150,000 clones, roughly 80% appearing once. This entry is derived from a study of cytomegalovirus exposure and HLA in healthy donors. Study results and limitations: Sequencing likely caused a cluster of highly shared sequence variants. Cytomegalovirus-associated status was assigned to about 160 TCR beta chains. A later examination showed that TCR association rates differed by HLA locus, with DRB1 most and HLA-C fewest. Among TCR sequences, most were rare, though some public TCRs appeared in many donors.

There are 12 residues in the CDR3. Per germline, CDR1 SEHNR and CDR2 FQNEAQ (reference sequence). The germline V and J ends were trimmed by 5 bases and 0 bases, with 2 bases remaining between them. Sequenced input: PBMCs. The genes are TRBV7-9 and TRBJ1-5, with no clear D. This clonotype was obtained from a male donor in good health and CMV-seronegative. The CDR3 nucleotides read TGTGCCAGCAGCCATAGCAATCAGCCCCAGCATTTT. This gives the protein CASSHSNQPQHF.